The next 6 T cell receptor beta chains were all read from a single sample in a study of post-analysis software for immune sequencing data. The study, taken as a whole, reports: Relative to controls, patients had a few TRBV segments at higher frequency, with TRBV5-6, TRBV5-1 and TRBV20-1 among these.

Their antigens are not known. Prepared TCR beta cDNA libraries contained unique molecular identifiers. TCRdb called the PCR reads again in MiXCR, with one record for every CDR3 protein. The table lists about 200,000 distinct CDR3 sequences, roughly 28% of them singletons. Sequencing was performed on blood. The receptors come from a girl younger than 18 with multiple sclerosis.

This clonotype was observed at least ten times. CDR3: CASSHGTGTDQETQYF. DNA of the CDR3: TGTGCCAGCAGCCACGGGACCGGTACGGACCAAGAGACCCAGTACTTC. The rearrangement uses TRBV5-4 and TRBJ2-5; possibly TRBD1 or TRBD2 for D (5 bases each). Germline lookup yields CDR1 SGHNT and CDR2 YYREEE (reference sequence). Trimming stripped 4 bases from V and 0 bases from J, with 16 bases between. The CDR3 contains 16 residues.

There are many counts of this clonotype. V and J are TRBV10-3 and TRBJ2-7; 9 bases are a match to TRBD1. The V and J ends lost 1 base and 4 bases, in that order; junction bases with no gene match: 8. Looked up from germline, CDR1 is ENHRY and CDR2 is SYGVKD. The CDR3 length is 16 residues. CDR3 coding DNA: TGTGCCATCAGTGAGTTACCGGGACAGGGAGGTTACGAGCAGTACTTC. It translates to CAISELPGQGGYEQYF.

This clonotype showed up just a few times. The chain carries TRBV27 and TRBJ1-4; unclear D gene. The CDR3 extends over 18 amino acids. The germline V gene encodes CDR1 MNHEY and CDR2 SMNVEV (reference sequence). The ends were cut back, 0 bases at V and 7 bases at J, with 21 bases in the middle. CDR3 nucleotide sequence: TGTGCCAGCAGTTTATCCCCGACGTTTGGAGGGCGTGGTGAAAAACTGTTTTTT. Its translation: CASSLSPTFGGRGEKLFF.

Concerning this clonotype itself: One end of the junction fails to match germline, which may point to a read error. The V gene is TRBV5-1, the J gene TRBJ1-1; TRBD1 is a possible D gene (5 bases). Germline CDR1 reads SGHRS; CDR2 reads YFSETQ. This CDR3 spans 14 amino acids. As DNA, the CDR3 is TGCGCCAGCAGCCCCGGGACGGTGAACGCTGAAGCTTTCTTT. Translation: CASSPGTVNAEAFF.

This clonotype was observed a few times. J is TRBJ1-6 and V is TRBV5-5; 7 nucleotides line up with TRBD1. The trim removed 5 bases at V and 10 bases at J, leaving 9 bases unmatched. There are 14 residues in the CDR3. Germline V gives CDR1 SGHKS, CDR2 YYEKEE (reference sequence). Here the CDR3 DNA reads TGTGCCAGCAGACGGACAGGACCGAGCTCACCCCTCCACTTT. As protein: CASRRTGPSSPLHF.

This clonotype was seen at least ten times. The chain has TRBV20-1 and TRBJ2-3; TRBD2 matches at 8 bases. Germline loops: CDR1 DFQATT, CDR2 SNEGSKA (reference sequence). Unmatched junction bases numbered 14, after V lost 1 base and J lost 8 bases. The CDR3 length is 16 residues. CDR3 DNA sequence: TGCAGTGCTAGAGCATGGAGCGGGGGTCCCCCCGGTACGCAGTATTTT. Amino acid sequence: CSARAWSGGPPGTQYF.